Detailed here is one TCR beta chain. As yet, its antigen is unknown. The V end was cut by 3 bases, the J end by 5 bases, with 7 bases between. This CDR3 comprises 13 residues. The V gene's germline CDR1 is SGHTA and CDR2 FQGNSA. This sample is drawn from a study of T cell responses to AZD1222 COVID-19 vaccine. Background on the study: Second-dose intervals near 4 or 12 weeks were combined. Regarding the study as a whole: Breadth and depth of Spike-specific TCRs rose after two AZD1222 doses. Only after the peak T cell response were repertoires sampled.

TCRdb's table, derived via immunoSEQ multiplex PCR, lists solely in-frame clones and lacks some. The sample lists roughly 91,000 clones, about 88% seen once, with around 3% in the top ten. The receptor comes from an adult in good health. The input for sequencing was peripheral blood, taken on day 0 of AZD1222 vaccination. This chain links TRBV7-2 with TRBJ1-4; D is unresolved. In nucleotides, the CDR3 is TGTGCCAGCAGCTTCGGCGGGAATGAAAAACTGTTTTTT. Its protein is CASSFGGNEKLFF.